A single sample gave rise to the 10 T cell receptor beta chains below, sequenced in a study of blood T cell repertoires in COVID-19. TCRdb's table, derived via immunoSEQ multiplex PCR, lists solely in-frame clones and lacks some. The sample lists about 55,000 clones; 65% to 90% were seen once. The sample comprised peripheral blood. The receptor set was obtained from a human donor in a cohort sampled during active COVID-19.

The chain has TRBV11-3 and TRBJ2-2; 14 positions agree with TRBD2. The CDR3 extends over 20 amino acids. Germline V gene sequence: CDR1 SGHNT, CDR2 YENEEA. J was trimmed by 4 bases and V by 3 bases; bases with no gene match: 13. CDR3 in amino acids: CASSLEGGLAGDPSTGELFF. In DNA form, the CDR3 reads TGTGCCAGCAGCTTGGAAGGGGGACTAGCGGGAGATCCTAGCACCGGGGAGCTGTTTTTT.

V and J are TRBV19 and TRBJ1-5, with no clear D. The CDR3 has 12 residues. CDR1 LNHDA and CDR2 SQIVND come from the germline V gene (reference sequence). V lost 5 bases and J 5 bases, leaving 7 bases between the germline ends. The chain's CDR3 is CASSFPDQPQHF. The CDR3 DNA follows: TGTGCCAGTAGTTTTCCGGATCAGCCCCAGCATTTT.

The chain is built from TRBV19 and TRBJ2-2; TRBD1 is a possible D gene (6 bases). Between the trimmed V and J ends, which lost 4 bases and 6 bases, there was a span of 9 bases. CDR1 is LNHDA and CDR2 is SQIVND in the germline V gene (reference sequence). There are 13 residues in the CDR3. The CDR3 reads CASSSRGAGELFF. Here the CDR3 DNA reads TGTGCCAGTAGTAGCAGGGGAGCCGGGGAGCTGTTTTTT.

This clone was counted once. The rearrangement uses TRBV3-1 (or the pseudogene TRBV3-2) and TRBJ1-2; a weak D match, TRBD1 (5 bases). CDR1 is LGHDT, CDR2 YNNKEL, per germline (reference sequence). There are 17 residues in the CDR3. Trimming cost V 3 bases and J 1 base, with 18 bases left between them. CDR3 DNA sequence: TGTGCCAGCAGCCAGTCAACCCGGACAAACCTTAACTATGGCTACACCTTC. It yields the protein CASSQSTRTNLNYGYTF.

This chain connects TRBV4-2 to TRBJ2-1; 7 bases match TRBD2. Looked up from germline, CDR1 is LGHNA and CDR2 is YNFKEQ. With 0 bases clipped from V and 7 bases from J, the junction kept 9 bases outside the gene matches. The CDR3 covers 16 residues. CDR3: CASSQDSREGWNEQFF. Here the CDR3 DNA reads TGTGCCAGCAGCCAAGATTCGAGGGAGGGTTGGAATGAGCAGTTCTTC.

This chain connects TRBV5-4 to TRBJ1-1; 8 bases are shared with TRBD1. This CDR3 has 15 residues. The V gene's germline CDR1 is SGHNT and CDR2 YYREEE (reference sequence). V lost 1 base, J lost 3 bases, and 5 bases stayed unmatched. As DNA, the CDR3 is TGTGCCAGCAGCTTGCAGGGGGCAGGGCACACTGAAGCTTTCTTT. Encoded protein: CASSLQGAGHTEAFF.

The chain uses TRBV7-9 and TRBJ1-3, with unresolved D. The CDR3 runs to 14 residues. Germline lookup yields CDR1 SEHNR and CDR2 FQNEAQ (reference sequence). V lost 2 bases and J lost 0, with 5 bases in between. Here the CDR3 reads CASSLSGSGNTIYF. CDR3 DNA sequence: TGTGCCAGCAGCTTAAGCGGCTCTGGAAACACCATATATTTT.

This sequence joins TRBV19 and TRBJ2-7; D is perhaps TRBD1 (6 bases). V was trimmed by 1 base and J by 0 bases, leaving 10 bases between them. Germline V gene lookup returns CDR1 LNHDA and CDR2 SQIVND (reference sequence). The CDR3 totals 15 residues. Here the CDR3 DNA reads TGTGCCAGTAGTATAGGAACAGGGAGCTCCTACGAGCAGTACTTC. This translates into CASSIGTGSSYEQYF.

The V gene is TRBV19, the J gene TRBJ1-6, with 9 nucleotides matching TRBD1. The ends lost 3 bases at V and 8 bases at J; junction bases unmatched: 8. Per the germline V gene, CDR1 is LNHDA and CDR2 is SQIVND (reference sequence). There are 16 residues in the CDR3. This CDR3 reads CASSIAPGTGYSPLHF. The CDR3 DNA sequence: TGTGCCAGTAGTATTGCGCCCGGGACAGGGTATTCACCCCTCCACTTT.

The chain uses TRBV2 and TRBJ1-5; the match to TRBD1 covers 9 bases. The germline V gene has CDR1 SNHLY and CDR2 FYNNEI. V shed 7 bases and J 6 bases; nucleotides not matched to a gene: 7. The CDR3 has 14 amino acids. In DNA form, the CDR3 reads TGTGCCAGCACCGGACAGGGGATCGGTCAGCCCCAGCATTTT. Residues: CASTGQGIGQPQHF.